The 25 T cell receptor beta chains reported below all come from one sample, sequenced in a study of immune evolution from preneoplasia to lung adenocarcinoma. The method was immunoSEQ multiplex PCR; TCRdb's version includes in-frame clones alone and lacks a portion of them. The data show about 10,000 clones, 80% seen once. The sequenced sample was FFPE minimally invasive lung adenocarcinoma tissue. All receptors come from a person aged 65-85 years with lung adenocarcinoma. Some clones in this sample may be carry-over from other donors' samples.

The chain joins TRBV11-2 to TRBJ2-7; D not certain. CDR3 length: 12 residues. Germline V CDR1 and CDR2: SGHAT, FQNNGV. Trimming pared 4 bases from V and 7 bases from J, leaving 11 bases between. The CDR3 region is CASSSPLAEQYF. The CDR3, as DNA: TGTGCCAGCAGCTCGCCGCTGGCAGAGCAGTACTTC.

The chain joins TRBV6-4 to TRBJ2-1; tentatively, D is TRBD2 (6 bases). With 3 bases removed from V and 5 bases from J, the gap between germline ends came to 8 bases. The germline CDR1 and CDR2 sequences are MRHNA and SNTAGT. The CDR3 contains 13 residues. Here the CDR3 DNA reads TGTGCCAGCAGTGATACTAGCCACAATGAGCAGTTCTTC. It yields the protein CASSDTSHNEQFF.

J is TRBJ1-2 and V is TRBV19; 10 bases align to TRBD1. Per the germline V gene, CDR1 is LNHDA and CDR2 is SQIVND (reference sequence). The length of the CDR3 is 15 residues. J was trimmed by 0 bases and V by 10 bases; bases with no gene match: 8. CDR3 protein: CANRTGTGANYGYTF. The CDR3 DNA follows: TGTGCCAATAGGACAGGGACAGGGGCTAACTATGGCTACACCTTC.

The chain has TRBV5-1 and TRBJ1-1, with a weak D call TRBD1 (5 bases). Germline V lookup: CDR1 SGHRS, CDR2 YFSETQ. V lost 0 bases, J lost 4 bases, and 10 bases lay in between. The CDR3 has 14 residues. In nucleotides, the CDR3 is TGCGCCAGCAGCTTGGTGGGGACGGGCACTGAAGCTTTCTTT. Protein sequence: CASSLVGTGTEAFF.

V gene TRBV18 combines with J gene TRBJ1-4; D is ambiguous. With 2 bases removed from V and 5 bases from J, the gap between germline ends came to 3 bases. This CDR3 has 12 residues. CDR1 KGHSH and CDR2 LQKENI come from the germline V gene. Written as DNA, the CDR3 is TGTGCCAGCTCACCAGGGAATGAAAAACTGTTTTTT. Protein: CASSPGNEKLFF.

This chain links TRBV9 with TRBJ2-7; 9 nucleotides agree with TRBD2. Germline loops: CDR1 SGDLS, CDR2 YYNGEE. After removal of 0 bases from V and 2 bases from J, the junction contained 3 bases not matched to a gene. The CDR3 has 15 amino acids. The CDR3, as DNA: TGTGCCAGCAGCGTAGGTAGCGGGGGAGCCTACGAGCAGTACTTC. It encodes CASSVGSGGAYEQYF.

V usage is TRBV9 and J usage is TRBJ2-1; unclear D gene. This CDR3 region has 15 residues. Trimming shortened V by 0 bases and J by 3 bases, and 10 bases separated the two germline ends. The germline CDR1 and CDR2 sequences are SGDLS and YYNGEE. CDR3 amino acids: CASSVDIGDYNEQFF. The CDR3 DNA is TGTGCCAGCAGCGTAGATATTGGCGACTACAATGAGCAGTTCTTC.

The J gene is TRBJ1-2, the V gene TRBV30; unclear D gene. Germline CDR1 and CDR2: GTSNPN and SVGIG (reference sequence). Trimming pared 0 bases from V and 6 bases from J, leaving 8 bases between. The CDR3 loop spans 12 amino acids. The CDR3 reads CAWSVHGNGYTF. The CDR3, as DNA: TGTGCCTGGAGTGTACATGGAAATGGCTACACCTTC.

The V and J genes are TRBV9 and TRBJ2-7, with D perhaps matching TRBD2 (5 bases). The germline gives CDR1 SGDLS, CDR2 YYNGEE. The CDR3 has 15 residues. The V and J ends lost 0 bases and 3 bases respectively, with 13 bases between them. CDR3 amino acids: CASSVEPGYGYEQYF. In nucleotides, the CDR3 is TGTGCCAGCAGCGTAGAACCGGGGTACGGCTACGAGCAGTACTTC.

V usage is TRBV28 and J usage is TRBJ2-7, with D uncertain. Per the germline V gene, CDR1 is MDHEN and CDR2 is SYDVKM. With 1 base removed from V and 3 bases from J, the gap between germline ends came to 4 bases. This CDR3 has 12 amino acids. The CDR3 sequence: CASSLFGYEQYF. CDR3 DNA: TGTGCCAGCAGTTTATTCGGCTACGAGCAGTACTTC.

J is TRBJ2-5 and V is TRBV7-9; D not resolved. Trimming pared 1 base from V and 8 bases from J, leaving 2 bases between. Germline V gives CDR1 SEHNR, CDR2 FQNEAQ (reference sequence). There are 10 residues in the CDR3. The CDR3 reads CASSLGTQYF. CDR3 nucleotide sequence: TGTGCCAGCAGCTTAGGCACCCAGTACTTC.

The rearrangement links TRBV28 to TRBJ1-1; D remains unclear. The length of the CDR3 is 12 residues. Germline V gene lookup returns CDR1 MDHEN and CDR2 SYDVKM. V was clipped by 3 bases and J by 5 bases, with 7 bases between them. CDR3 sequence (DNA): TGTGCCAGCAGTTTTGGAGGGACTGAAGCTTTCTTT. Its protein product is CASSFGGTEAFF.

The CDR3 bases are TGTGCCAGCAGCTTAGAAGGGCAGGGCAATCAGCCCCAGCATTTT. This codes for CASSLEGQGNQPQHF. The rearrangement uses TRBV7-8 and TRBJ1-5, with no clear D. The CDR3 has 15 residues. Trimming left V 1 base short and J 2 bases short, with 9 bases between. The germline gives CDR1 SGHVS, CDR2 FQNEAQ.

The V call is TRBV5-1, the J call TRBJ1-5; D is unclear. The CDR3 runs to 14 residues. The germline V and J ends were trimmed by 4 bases and 0 bases, with 8 bases remaining between them. Germline lookup yields CDR1 SGHRS and CDR2 YFSETQ. The CDR3 sequence is CASSRDPSNQPQHF. As DNA, the CDR3 is TGCGCCAGCAGCAGAGATCCTAGCAATCAGCCCCAGCATTTT.

The chain links TRBV7-9 to TRBJ1-1; D is undetermined. Germline CDR1 is SEHNR and CDR2 is FQNEAQ (reference sequence). This CDR3 is built from 13 residues. V gave up 0 bases and J gave up 2 bases, with 4 bases separating them. The CDR3 DNA follows: TGTGCCAGCAGCTTAGCGTACAACACTGAAGCTTTCTTT. Translation gives CASSLAYNTEAFF.

The chain employs TRBV19 and TRBJ2-1; 9 bases are a match to TRBD1. Germline V gives CDR1 LNHDA, CDR2 SQIVND (reference sequence). This CDR3 region has 15 residues. J lost 6 bases, V lost 3 bases, and 6 bases had no gene match. The CDR3 DNA follows: TGTGCCAGTAGTATGGACAGGGGATTCGCCAATGAGCAGTTCTTC. It is translated as CASSMDRGFANEQFF.

The chain uses TRBV11-3 and TRBJ2-5, with D uncertain. This CDR3 contains 15 residues. V was cut by 4 bases and J by 2 bases, with 14 bases left in between. The germline CDR1 and CDR2 sequences are SGHNT and YENEEA. The chain's CDR3 is CASSSPGRVQETQYF. CDR3 nucleotides: TGTGCCAGCAGCTCCCCGGGTAGGGTACAAGAGACCCAGTACTTC.

V and J are TRBV28 and TRBJ1-4; no clear D. The V gene's germline CDR1 is MDHEN and CDR2 SYDVKM. The CDR3 has 12 amino acids. The V end was cut by 5 bases, the J end by 11 bases, with 12 bases between. For the CDR3, the DNA is TGTGCCAGCAGTCCGCCGGGAGTGAAACTGTTTTTT. Its translation is CASSPPGVKLFF.

The rearrangement joins TRBV6-5 to TRBJ2-5; D possibly corresponds to TRBD1 (5 bases). CDR3 length equals 14 residues. V lost 2 bases to trimming and J lost 4 bases, with 11 bases between them. Germline V CDR1 and CDR2: MNHEY, SVGAGI. As DNA, the CDR3 is TGTGCCAGCAGTTACCAACAGGCTGGAGAGACCCAGTACTTC. It specifies CASSYQQAGETQYF.

The chain links TRBV7-2 to TRBJ2-5, with D unresolved. Germline CDR1 reads SGHTA; CDR2 reads FQGNSA. Trimming left V 1 base short and J 5 bases short, with 2 bases between. CDR3 size: 11 residues. Written as DNA, the CDR3 is TGTGCCAGCAGCTTAGTTGAGACCCAGTACTTC. This gives the protein CASSLVETQYF.

The chain combines TRBV14 with TRBJ1-2; D gene unclear. Per germline, CDR1 SGHDN and CDR2 FVKESK. V lost 1 base, J lost 5 bases, and 8 bases lay in between. The CDR3 is 13 amino acids. The CDR3 DNA is TGTGCCAGCAGCCAAGCCGGGCGATATGGCTACACCTTC. Its translation is CASSQAGRYGYTF.

The rearrangement joins TRBV5-1 to TRBJ1-1, with a tentative D call TRBD1 (6 bases). Germline lookup yields CDR1 SGHRS and CDR2 YFSETQ. The CDR3 is made up of 16 amino acids. Trimming took off 0 bases at V and 0 bases at J, with 12 bases between the two ends. In DNA, the CDR3 is TGCGCCAGCAGCTTGGAGGGGGTGGCGGTGAACACTGAAGCTTTCTTT. Amino acids: CASSLEGVAVNTEAFF.

Here the CDR3 DNA reads TGTGCCAGCTTGGGACAGATCACAGATACGCAGTATTTT. Protein sequence: CASLGQITDTQYF. The rearrangement uses TRBV6-1 and TRBJ2-3, with TRBD1 matching over 7 bases. J gave up 2 bases and V 8 bases, and 4 bases lay outside the gene matches. This CDR3 is 13 amino acids long. The germline V gene has CDR1 MNHNS and CDR2 SASEGT.

As DNA, the CDR3 is TGTGCCAGCAGCGTAGAAGGAATGACAGATACGCAGTATTTT. As protein: CASSVEGMTDTQYF. The chain is built from TRBV9 and TRBJ2-3; D is unresolved. There are 14 residues in the CDR3. Trimming removed 0 bases at V and 3 bases at J, with 8 bases between. Looked up from germline, CDR1 is SGDLS and CDR2 is YYNGEE.

The gene calls are TRBV25-1 and TRBJ1-3; weak D call: TRBD1 (6 bases). V gave up 2 bases and J gave up 4 bases, with 9 bases separating them. This CDR3 has 14 residues. The V gene's germline CDR1 is MGHDK and CDR2 SYGVNS. This CDR3 is CASSEGGQGNTIYF. The CDR3 DNA reads as TGTGCCAGCAGTGAAGGGGGCCAAGGAAACACCATATATTTT.